A single T cell receptor (beta chain) is shown here with its context. This sample is drawn from a study of cytotoxic CD8 clonotypes in ibrutinib-treated CLL. The method was immunoSEQ multiplex PCR; TCRdb's version includes in-frame clones alone and lacks a portion of them. The sample holds about 140,000 clones, approximately 80% seen once. Deletions cut 5 bases from V and 10 bases from J, with 9 bases between. Germline CDR1 SEHNR, CDR2 FQNEAQ (reference sequence). This CDR3 has 11 residues. The origin of this receptor is a human donor with chronic lymphocytic leukemia. This chain uses TRBV7-9 with TRBJ2-1, with D uncertain. This sample comprised PBMCs, obtained after 12 months of ibrutinib treatment. The CDR3 is CASSRRVEQFF. CDR3 in DNA: TGTGCCAGCAGCCGTCGAGTAGAGCAGTTCTTC.